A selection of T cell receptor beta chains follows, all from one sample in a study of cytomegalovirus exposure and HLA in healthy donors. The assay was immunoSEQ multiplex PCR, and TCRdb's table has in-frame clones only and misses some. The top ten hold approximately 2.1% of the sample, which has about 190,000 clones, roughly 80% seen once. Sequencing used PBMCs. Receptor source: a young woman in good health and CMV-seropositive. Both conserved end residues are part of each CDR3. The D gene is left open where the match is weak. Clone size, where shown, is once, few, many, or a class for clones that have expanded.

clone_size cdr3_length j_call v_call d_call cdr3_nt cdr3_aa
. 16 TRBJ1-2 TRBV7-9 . TGTGCCAGCACCAACACCGGGACAATCTTTCGCTATGGCTACACCTTC CASTNTGTIFRYGYTF
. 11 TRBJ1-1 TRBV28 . TGTGCCACCCTGGGCAACACTGAAGCTTTCTTT CATLGNTEAFF
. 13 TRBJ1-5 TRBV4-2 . TGTGCCAGCAGCCAAGATGAACTCCAGCCCCAGCATTTT CASSQDELQPQHF
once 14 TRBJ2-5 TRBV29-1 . TGCAGCGTTGACGAGACAGGAGCGGGGGAGACCCAGTACTTC CSVDETGAGETQYF
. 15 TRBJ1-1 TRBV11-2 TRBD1 TGTGCCAGCAGCCACTTCAGGGGGATGAACACTGAAGCTTTCTTT CASSHFRGMNTEAFF
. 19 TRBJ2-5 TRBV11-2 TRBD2 TGTGCCAGCAGCTCCTCAACTAGCGGGGGTTACCGAACCCAAGAGACCCAGTACTTC CASSSSTSGGYRTQETQYF
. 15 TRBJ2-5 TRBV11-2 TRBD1 TGTGCCAGCAGCCTAGGGGCGGGACAGGGAGAGACCCAGTACTTC CASSLGAGQGETQYF
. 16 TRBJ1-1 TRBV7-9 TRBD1 TGTGCCAGCAGCTTAGGGAGGACAGGGGGCGGAACTGAAGCTTTCTTT CASSLGRTGGGTEAFF
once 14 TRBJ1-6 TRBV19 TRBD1 TGTGCCAGTAGTCCGGGACAGGGTAATTCACCCCTCCACTTT CASSPGQGNSPLHF
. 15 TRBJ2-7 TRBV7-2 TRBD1 TGTGCCAGCAGCCCCCGGGACAGGGGTCTCTACGAGCAGTACTTC CASSPRDRGLYEQYF
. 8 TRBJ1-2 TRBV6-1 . TGTGCCAGCGGCGGCTACACCTTC CASGGYTF
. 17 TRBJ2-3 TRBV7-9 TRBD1 TGTGCCAGCAGCACACGACCGACAGGGGTGGGGAAGGAAACGCAGTATTTT CASSTRPTGVGKETQYF
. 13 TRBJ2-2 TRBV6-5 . TGTGCCAGCAGTCCCGGGTACACCGGGGAGCTGTTTTTT CASSPGYTGELFF
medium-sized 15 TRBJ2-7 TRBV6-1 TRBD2 TGTGCCAGCTCAGAGGGGACTAGCGGATTCTACGAGCAGTACTTC CASSEGTSGFYEQYF
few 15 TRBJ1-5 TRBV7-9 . TGTGCCAGCAGCCCCCGAGGTGGTCCCAATCAGCCCCAGCATTTT CASSPRGGPNQPQHF
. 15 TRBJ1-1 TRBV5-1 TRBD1 TGCGCCAGCAGCTTACAGGGGCCCCGAAACACTGAAGCTTTCTTT CASSLQGPRNTEAFF
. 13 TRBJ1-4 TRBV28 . TGTGCCAGCACCGGGACACCTGATCGAAAACTGTTTTTT CASTGTPDRKLFF
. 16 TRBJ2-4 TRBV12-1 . TGTGCCAGCAGCTTTGCGAGGGCGGTCTCAGAAGCCATTCAGTACTTC CASSFARAVSEAIQYF
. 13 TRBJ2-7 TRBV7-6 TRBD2 TGTGCCAGCAGCTCAGGACTAGAACACGAGCAGTACTTC CASSSGLEHEQYF
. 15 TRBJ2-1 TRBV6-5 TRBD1 TGTGCCAGCAGTCGACAGGGAAATTCCTACAATGAGCAGTTCTTC CASSRQGNSYNEQFF
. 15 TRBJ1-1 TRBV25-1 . TGTGCCAGCAGTGAATATCACTCCGGACAGTCTGAAGCTTTCTTT CASSEYHSGQSEAFF
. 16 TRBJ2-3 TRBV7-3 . TGTGCCAGCAGCTTAACCCCGGGACTCCGCACAGATACGCAGTATTTT CASSLTPGLRTDTQYF
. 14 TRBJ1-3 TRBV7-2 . TGTGCCAGCAACTTCGACAGTGCTGGAAACACCATATATTTT CASNFDSAGNTIYF
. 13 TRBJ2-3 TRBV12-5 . TGTGCTAGTGGTCCAGGGGAATGGGATACGCAGTATTTT CASGPGEWDTQYF
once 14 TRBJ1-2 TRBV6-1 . TGTGCCAGCAGGGAGACGGTCACGAACTATGGCTACACCTTC CASRETVTNYGYTF
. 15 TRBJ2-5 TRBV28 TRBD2 TGTGCCAGCAGTTCCAGCGGGAGTTTGAGGGAGACCCAGTACTTC CASSSSGSLRETQYF
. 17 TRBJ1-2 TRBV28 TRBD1 TGTGCCAGCAGTTTAACCCCGGGGACAGGGGGAAGGTATGGCTACACCTTC CASSLTPGTGGRYGYTF
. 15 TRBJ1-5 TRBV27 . TGTGCCAGCAGTTTACGCAGGGATTACAATCAGCCCCAGCATTTT CASSLRRDYNQPQHF
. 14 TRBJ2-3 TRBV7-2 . TGTGCCAGCAGCCTATCAAAGGCGGGGGATACGCAGTATTTT CASSLSKAGDTQYF
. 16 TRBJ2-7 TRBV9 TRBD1 TGTGCCAGCAGCCCAAACCCCGGACAGGGAGCGAGAGAGCAGTACTTC CASSPNPGQGAREQYF
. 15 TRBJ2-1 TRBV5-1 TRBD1 TGCGCCAGCAGTTCCGGGTCTAGGGGGCGGAATGAGCAGTTCTTC CASSSGSRGRNEQFF
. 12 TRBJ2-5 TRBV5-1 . TGCGCCAGCAGCTTGGACGGAGGTGAGCAGTACTTC CASSLDGGEQYF
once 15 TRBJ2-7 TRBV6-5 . TGTGCCAGCATTCCATCTGGCAGGGATATCTTCGAGCAGTACTTC CASIPSGRDIFEQYF
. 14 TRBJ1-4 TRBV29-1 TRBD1 TGCAGCGTTGACGGTGGGACAGGGTACGAAAAACTGTTTTTT CSVDGGTGYEKLFF
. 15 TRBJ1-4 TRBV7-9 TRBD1 TGTGCCAGCAGCTTAACGCAGGGGGCGCGTGAAAAACTGTTTTTT CASSLTQGAREKLFF
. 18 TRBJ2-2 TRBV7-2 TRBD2 TGTGCCAGCAGCCAGGAGGTAGCGGGAGGTACAAACACCGGGGAGCTGTTTTTT CASSQEVAGGTNTGELFF
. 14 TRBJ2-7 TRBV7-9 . TGTGCCAGCAGCTTAGCCGGGGTCTCCTACGAGCAGTACTTC CASSLAGVSYEQYF
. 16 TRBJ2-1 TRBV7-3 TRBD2 TGTGCCAGCAGCCCCCAACTAGCGGGAGGGCCGATCGAGCAGTTCTTC CASSPQLAGGPIEQFF
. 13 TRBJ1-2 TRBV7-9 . TGTGCCAGCAGCTCCCCCACTCTAGGAGGCTACACCTTC CASSSPTLGGYTF
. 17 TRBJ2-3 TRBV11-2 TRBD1 TGTGCCAGCAGCTTTGAGGCCTCTGGGACAGGCCCAGATACGCAGTATTTT CASSFEASGTGPDTQYF
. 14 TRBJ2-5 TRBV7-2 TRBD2 TGTGCCAGCAGCTTTCAGCGGGGTGGAGAGACCCAGTACTTC CASSFQRGGETQYF
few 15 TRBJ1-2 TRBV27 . TGTGCCAGCAGTTTAATTGGTCAGGGGTCTGATGGCTACACCTTC CASSLIGQGSDGYTF